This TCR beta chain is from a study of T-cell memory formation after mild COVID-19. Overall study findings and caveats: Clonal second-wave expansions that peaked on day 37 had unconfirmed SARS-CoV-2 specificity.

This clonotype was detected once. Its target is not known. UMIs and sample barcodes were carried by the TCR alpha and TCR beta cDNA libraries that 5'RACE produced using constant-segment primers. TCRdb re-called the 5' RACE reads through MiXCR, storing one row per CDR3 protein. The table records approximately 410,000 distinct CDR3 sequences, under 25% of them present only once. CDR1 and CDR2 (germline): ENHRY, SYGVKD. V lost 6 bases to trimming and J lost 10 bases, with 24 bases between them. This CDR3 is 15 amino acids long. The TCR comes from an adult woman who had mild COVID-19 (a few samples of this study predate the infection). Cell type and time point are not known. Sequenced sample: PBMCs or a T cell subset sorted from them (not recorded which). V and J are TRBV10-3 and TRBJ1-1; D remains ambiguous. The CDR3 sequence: CAISDVTMGSFGAFF. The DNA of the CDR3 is TGTGCCATCAGCGACGTGACAATGGGTTCATTCGGAGCTTTCTTT.